The clone carrying this T cell receptor (beta chain) was recorded once. The antigen is unknown. The data derive from a study of cytomegalovirus exposure and HLA in healthy donors. The study, taken as a whole, reports: Exclusion applied to some V segments, including TRBV6-2 and TRBV6-3, as they were indistinguishable. In an earlier analysis, about 87% or about 30%: the productive usage of most TCR beta V segments. Among the most significant clusters, several appeared linked to common viral pathogens in a later analysis. There were 150 to 200 TCR beta chains listed as cytomegalovirus-associated.

With 60 Vbeta and 13 Jbeta primers, the PCR was carried out. Clones were read by immunoSEQ multiplex PCR, and TCRdb kept only the in-frame ones, dropping some. The table lists some 99,000 clones, about 74% of them singletons. V lost 3 bases and J lost 0; bases outside the gene matches: 4. The CDR3 sequence is 16 residues long. Per the germline V gene, CDR1 is SGHDT and CDR2 is YYEEEE. What was sequenced was PBMCs. The chain combines TRBV5-6 with TRBJ2-2; 8 nucleotides line up with TRBD1. This receptor was taken from a male donor in good health and CMV-seronegative. In DNA, the CDR3 is TGTGCCAGCAGCTCCCCGGACAGGGCGAACACCGGGGAGCTGTTTTTT. It specifies CASSSPDRANTGELFF.